Listed below are T cell receptor beta chains from one sample, sequenced in a study of STAT5B mutations in CD4+ large granular lymphocyte leukemia. Using immunoSEQ multiplex PCR, the repertoire was profiled, and TCRdb retains in-frame clones only, with some absent. The table includes under 35,000 clones, about 89% detected once. Source material: CD4+ T cells from blood buffy coats. These receptors all come from a human donor in good health. The CDR3 runs from the conserved cysteine through the conserved F or W. D genes are given only for firm matches. Clone size is given for some rows only: seen once, a few or many times, or a class if the clone is expanded.

clone_size j_call d_call v_call cdr3_aa cdr3_nt
. TRBJ1-2 TRBD1 TRBV27 CASKIRGQKESTF TGTGCCAGCAAGATCCGGGGACAGAAGGAATCGACCTTC
few TRBJ1-2 . TRBV2 CASFGNYGYTF TGTGCCAGCTTTGGAAACTATGGCTACACCTTC
once TRBJ1-5 . TRBV2 CASSEGNRNQPQHF TGTGCCAGCAGTGAGGGGAATCGCAATCAGCCCCAGCATTTT
once TRBJ1-1 . TRBV2 CASSVEGSNTEAFF TGTGCCAGCAGTGTCGAGGGGTCTAACACTGAAGCTTTCTTT
. TRBJ2-1 . TRBV11-2 CASSLTPGAGERVQFF TGTGCCAGCAGCTTAACCCCGGGGGCGGGAGAACGGGTGCAGTTCTTC
once TRBJ1-2 TRBD1 TRBV5-1 CASSLGQGDGYTF TGCGCCAGCAGCTTGGGACAGGGGGATGGCTACACCTTC
. TRBJ2-7 TRBD2 TRBV19 CASSLTSLAGGYEQYF TGTGCCAGTAGTTTGACCTCACTAGCGGGAGGCTACGAGCAGTACTTC
. TRBJ1-1 . TRBV5-1 CASSLAGRDTEAFF TGCGCCAGCAGCTTGGCCGGGAGGGACACTGAAGCTTTCTTT
. TRBJ2-2 TRBD2 TRBV7-8 CASSLGGSGRGGELFF TGTGCCAGCAGCTTAGGTGGTAGCGGGAGAGGCGGGGAGCTGTTTTTT
. TRBJ2-5 TRBD2 TRBV7-9 CASSLPGLAGIEETQYF TGTGCCAGCAGCTTACCCGGACTAGCGGGGATCGAAGAGACCCAGTACTTC
. TRBJ1-6 TRBD1 TRBV14 CASSRIQGAGSPLHF TGTGCCAGCAGCCGAATACAGGGGGCAGGTTCACCCCTCCACTTT
. TRBJ1-6 . TRBV5-6 CASSPLRGSPLHF TGTGCCAGCAGTCCTCTTAGGGGTTCACCCCTCCACTTT
. TRBJ2-3 TRBD2 TRBV9 CASSFSGASTDTQYF TGTGCCAGCAGCTTTAGCGGGGCTAGCACAGATACGCAGTATTTT
. TRBJ2-5 . TRBV7-2 CASSFHPDSQETQYF TGTGCCAGCAGCTTTCATCCCGACAGCCAAGAGACCCAGTACTTC
. TRBJ2-5 . TRBV11-3 CASSLDATPGRETQYF TGTGCCAGCAGCTTAGACGCCACCCCAGGGCGGGAGACCCAGTACTTC
. TRBJ2-7 . TRBV10-3 CAIRGLTDYEQYF TGTGCCATCAGGGGCCTGACAGACTACGAGCAGTACTTC
. TRBJ1-2 TRBD1 TRBV6-6 CAGSYRGRDDGYTF TGTGCCGGCAGTTACAGGGGGCGAGATGATGGCTACACCTTC
. TRBJ1-1 . TRBV14 CASSPRTPNTEAFF TGTGCCAGCAGCCCCCGGACCCCGAACACTGAAGCTTTCTTT
few TRBJ2-7 TRBD1 TRBV19 CASSIEPGQGNEQYF TGTGCCAGTAGTATAGAGCCCGGACAGGGGAACGAGCAGTACTTC
. TRBJ1-4 TRBD1 TRBV11-3 CASSLGPRTGGEKLFF TGTGCCAGCAGCTTAGGCCCAAGGACAGGGGGCGAAAAACTGTTTTTT
. TRBJ2-3 TRBD1 TRBV5-5 CASSPLFGQAPTDTQYF TGTGCCAGCAGCCCGCTCTTCGGACAGGCACCCACAGATACGCAGTATTTT
. TRBJ2-1 . TRBV10-3 CATETNYNEQFF TGTGCCACCGAGACAAACTACAATGAGCAGTTCTTC
. TRBJ2-1 TRBD2 TRBV5-1 CASSFTSGFSYNEQFF TGCGCCAGCAGCTTTACTAGCGGATTTTCCTACAATGAGCAGTTCTTC
once TRBJ1-2 . TRBV5-6 CASSRDRNYGYTF TGTGCCAGCAGCCGCGACAGGAACTATGGCTACACCTTC
. TRBJ2-1 TRBD2 TRBV28 CASRTSGAYNEQFF TGTGCCAGCAGGACTAGCGGGGCCTACAATGAGCAGTTCTTC
. TRBJ2-1 TRBD2 TRBV5-4 CASSFSRTSAYNEQFF TGTGCCAGCAGCTTTTCTCGGACTAGCGCTTACAATGAGCAGTTCTTC
. TRBJ2-1 TRBD2 TRBV9 CASSVVAGSYNEQFF TGTGCCAGCAGCGTAGTAGCGGGTTCCTACAATGAGCAGTTCTTC
. TRBJ1-3 . TRBV5-1 CASSPGFSTGNTIYF TGCGCCAGCAGCCCAGGGTTTTCTACTGGAAACACCATATATTTT
. TRBJ2-3 TRBD2 TRBV4-1 CASSQGLAGAADTQYF TGCGCCAGCAGCCAAGGGCTAGCGGGAGCGGCAGATACGCAGTATTTT
. TRBJ2-5 . TRBV28 CASSREQGEQETQYF TGTGCCAGCAGCAGAGAACAGGGTGAACAAGAGACCCAGTACTTC
. TRBJ2-7 . TRBV5-6 CASRLPEERTLSYEQYF TGTGCCAGCAGGTTACCTGAGGAGCGTACTCTCTCCTACGAGCAGTACTTC
. TRBJ2-3 . TRBV29-1 CSVEVGITDTQYF TGCAGCGTTGAAGTAGGTATCACAGATACGCAGTATTTT
once TRBJ2-2 . TRBV7-2 CARKGNTGELFF TGTGCCAGGAAGGGAAACACCGGGGAGCTGTTTTTT
. TRBJ1-1 . TRBV28 CASRYNQGPAFF TGTGCCAGCAGGTATAATCAGGGTCCAGCTTTCTTT
. TRBJ2-3 TRBD2 TRBV30 CAWSGSGPSTDTQYF TGTGCCTGGAGTGGTAGCGGGCCGAGCACAGATACGCAGTATTTT
. TRBJ2-7 . TRBV5-1 CASTPLGGTPSEQYF TGCGCCAGCACCCCCCTGGGCGGGACTCCTAGCGAGCAGTACTTC
. TRBJ2-7 . TRBV11-3 CASSSLGQSYEQYF TGTGCCAGCAGCTCGCTCGGACAGTCCTACGAGCAGTACTTC
few TRBJ1-2 TRBD1 TRBV4-2 CASSQEDREAYGYTF TGTGCCAGCAGCCAAGAAGACAGGGAGGCCTATGGCTACACCTTC
. TRBJ2-6 . TRBV5-1 CASSPPGGGANVLTF TGCGCCAGCAGCCCACCAGGTGGGGGGGCCAACGTCCTGACTTTC
. TRBJ1-1 . TRBV1 CTSSSRTGNTEAFF TGCACCAGCAGCTCTCGGACAGGGAACACTGAAGCTTTCTTT
. TRBJ2-5 . TRBV7-6 CASSLRSDQETQYF TGTGCCAGCAGCTTACGCAGTGACCAAGAGACCCAGTACTTC
. TRBJ2-3 TRBD2 TRBV9 CASSRTSGRVTDTQYF TGTGCCAGCAGCAGGACTAGCGGGAGGGTCACAGATACGCAGTATTTT
. TRBJ1-1 . TRBV5-1 CASRAALTGNTEAFF TGCGCCAGCAGGGCAGCTCTTACGGGGAACACTGAAGCTTTCTTT
. TRBJ2-5 TRBD2 TRBV9 CASSVTAGGETQYF TGTGCCAGCAGCGTGACAGCGGGAGGGGAGACCCAGTACTTC
. TRBJ1-3 . TRBV9 CASSEAGGNSGNTIYF TGTGCCAGCAGCGAGGCGGGAGGGAACTCTGGAAACACCATATATTTT
. TRBJ2-5 TRBD2 TRBV9 CASSGGTSGSETQYF TGTGCCAGCAGCGGGGGGACTAGCGGGAGTGAGACCCAGTACTTC
. TRBJ2-1 TRBD2 TRBV5-1 CASSSPYDRQGTSGREASYNEQFF TGCGCCAGCAGCTCCCCATACGACAGGCAAGGGACTAGCGGGAGGGAGGCCTCCTACAATGAGCAGTTCTTC
. TRBJ1-2 . TRBV6-1 CASSASRSNYGYTF TGTGCCAGCAGTGCGAGCAGGTCCAACTATGGCTACACCTTC
. TRBJ2-4 TRBD1 TRBV19 CASPGQGALGAKNIQYF TGTGCAAGCCCCGGACAGGGGGCTTTGGGAGCCAAAAACATTCAGTACTTC
. TRBJ2-1 . TRBV2 CASSEESRAGEFF TGTGCCAGCAGTGAAGAGTCCCGCGCAGGGGAGTTCTTC